Below, 25 T cell receptor beta chains from the same sample are listed, as sequenced in a study of blood T cell repertoires in COVID-19. Generated by immunoSEQ multiplex PCR, the TCRdb table keeps only in-frame clones and is missing some. The sample lists more than 140,000 clones, around 90% occurring once. The specimen sequenced was peripheral blood. The origin of the receptors is a woman aged 60-75 years with acute or convalescent COVID-19.

The rearrangement joins TRBV7-3 to TRBJ2-7; TRBD1 matches at 7 bases. With V trimmed by 2 bases and J by 5 bases, 3 bases remained unmatched. The V gene's germline CDR1 is SGHTA and CDR2 FQGTGA. The CDR3 has 13 residues. The CDR3 spells CASSLQGEDEQYF. CDR3 bases: TGTGCCAGCAGCTTACAGGGGGAAGACGAGCAGTACTTC.

The chain is built from TRBV19 and TRBJ1-5; 8 nucleotides match TRBD1. V lost 8 bases to trimming and J lost 6 bases; unmatched junction nucleotides: 6. The CDR3 extends over 13 amino acids. Germline-derived CDR1 and CDR2 are LNHDA and SQIVND (reference sequence). CDR3 sequence reads: CASRTGLGQPQHF. CDR3 DNA: TGTGCCAGTCGGACAGGGCTCGGTCAGCCCCAGCATTTT. Full variable domain (rest looked up from reference TRBV19 and TRBJ1-5): DGGITQSPKYLFRKEGQNVTLSCEQNLNHDAMYWYRQDPGQGLRLIYYSQIVNDFQKGDIAEGYSVSREKKESFPLTVTSAQKNPTAFYLCASRTGLGQPQHFGDGTRLSIL.

This clone was recorded only once. This sequence joins TRBV7-6 and TRBJ1-2; 7 positions match TRBD1. The CDR3 extends over 16 amino acids. J was trimmed by 0 bases and V by 5 bases; bases with no gene match: 9. Germline values: CDR1 SGHVS, CDR2 FNYEAQ. CDR3 sequence: CASSPGTAVANYGYTF. Here the CDR3 DNA reads TGTGCCAGCAGCCCTGGGACAGCCGTAGCTAACTATGGCTACACCTTC.

This clone was seen only once. V gene TRBV7-8 combines with J gene TRBJ2-2; 8 bases fit TRBD2. The germline gives CDR1 SGHVS, CDR2 FQNEAQ. Losses at the gene ends were 1 base for V and 0 bases for J; bases not matched to a gene: 7. The CDR3 has 18 amino acids. This chain's CDR3 is CASSLEPRGGSNTGELFF. CDR3 nucleotides: TGTGCCAGCAGCTTAGAGCCTCGGGGGGGCTCGAACACCGGGGAGCTGTTTTTT. The full variable domain, its missing parts supplied by reference TRBV7-8 and TRBJ2-2, is GAGVSQSPRYKVAKRGQDVALRCDPISGHVSLFWYQQALGQGPEFLTYFQNEAQLDKSGLPSDRFFAERPEGSVSTLKIQRTQQEDSAVYLCASSLEPRGGSNTGELFFGEGSRLTVL.

This clone came up a few times. V gene TRBV5-1 combines with J gene TRBJ1-4, with 7 bases aligning to TRBD1. The CDR3 spans 15 residues. Germline CDR1 and CDR2: SGHRS and YFSETQ. V lost 4 bases, J lost 8 bases, and 11 bases stayed unmatched. The CDR3 DNA follows: TGCGCCAGCAGCAACCGTGACAGGGAAGGCGAAAAACTGTTTTTT. Translating gives CASSNRDREGEKLFF. Complete variable domain (other parts from reference TRBV5-1 and TRBJ1-4): KAGVTQTPRYLIKTRGQQVTLSCSPISGHRSVSWYQQTPGQGLQFLFEYFSETQRNKGNFPGRFSGRQFSNSRSEMNVSTLELGDSALYLCASSNRDREGEKLFFGSGTQLSVL.

This clone was picked up one time. V gene TRBV28 combines with J gene TRBJ1-1; unclear D gene. CDR1 is MDHEN and CDR2 is SYDVKM in the germline V gene. V was cut by 3 bases and J by 8 bases, with 16 bases left in between. The CDR3 extends over 14 amino acids. The CDR3 nucleotides are TGTGCCAGCAGTTTCGCCGGGAGTACCCGCGAAGCTTTCTTT. This encodes CASSFAGSTREAFF.

This clone was found once. The CDR3 region is CASRRTGLNTEAFF. CDR3 DNA: TGTGCCAGCAGGAGGACAGGCCTCAACACTGAAGCTTTCTTT. The gene calls are TRBV7-9 and TRBJ1-1, with 7 positions matching TRBD1. Germline-derived CDR1 and CDR2 are SEHNR and FQNEAQ (reference sequence). Trimming at V came to 6 bases and at J to 2 bases, leaving 6 bases not matched to a gene. CDR3 size: 14 residues.

This rearrangement joins TRBV10-3 to TRBJ2-7; 7 bases line up with TRBD1. The germline gives CDR1 ENHRY, CDR2 SYGVKD. There are 15 residues in the CDR3. J was trimmed by 3 bases and V by 4 bases; bases with no gene match: 9. For the CDR3, the DNA is TGTGCCATCAGTGCGACAGGGAAGGGGGTCTACGAGCAGTACTTC. This codes for CAISATGKGVYEQYF.

The genes are TRBV27 and TRBJ1-2; 9 bases are shared with TRBD1. J gave up 0 bases and V 5 bases, and 4 bases lay outside the gene matches. This CDR3 has 15 residues. Germline V lookup: CDR1 MNHEY, CDR2 SMNVEV (reference sequence). The chain's CDR3 is CASSTGGPPNYGYTF. The CDR3 nucleotides read TGTGCCAGCAGTACAGGGGGCCCCCCTAACTATGGCTACACCTTC.

The chain recombines TRBV7-9 with TRBJ1-2; weak D call: TRBD1 (5 bases). Germline V gene data show CDR1 as SEHNR and CDR2 as FQNEAQ (reference sequence). The CDR3 covers 15 residues. Trimming removed 3 bases from V and 7 bases from J, with 18 bases in between. The CDR3 sequence: CASSFPGLVGSGYTF. Written as DNA, the CDR3 is TGTGCCAGCAGCTTTCCGGGACTGGTGGGTTCTGGCTACACCTTC.

The chain employs TRBV19 and TRBJ1-1; 8 nucleotides match TRBD1. This CDR3 spans 14 amino acids. Germline loops: CDR1 LNHDA, CDR2 SQIVND (reference sequence). V lost 6 bases and J lost 11; bases outside the gene matches: 14. CDR3: CASSPDREARGAFF. CDR3 in DNA: TGTGCCAGTAGCCCGGACAGGGAGGCCCGGGGGGCTTTCTTT.

V and J are TRBV7-8 and TRBJ1-1; D not certain. The germline gives CDR1 SGHVS, CDR2 FQNEAQ. The CDR3 extends over 14 amino acids. Trimming removed 2 bases at V and 7 bases at J, with 14 bases between. CDR3 region: CASSLLANGLEAFF. CDR3 in DNA: TGTGCCAGCAGCTTACTGGCGAATGGGCTTGAAGCTTTCTTT.

This clone was found once. The V gene is TRBV3-1 (or the pseudogene TRBV3-2), the J gene TRBJ2-3; 7 positions match TRBD1. CDR1 and CDR2 from the germline V gene are LGHDT and YNNKEL (reference sequence). V gave up 0 bases and J gave up 5 bases; unmatched junction bases: 8. The CDR3 spans 16 residues. The DNA of the CDR3 is TGTGCCAGCAGCCAAGATACGAGGGGGCGCGAAGATACGCAGTATTTT. This gives the protein CASSQDTRGREDTQYF.

The chain combines TRBV18 with TRBJ1-1, with 12 bases lining up with TRBD1. V lost 3 bases, J lost 4 bases, and 12 bases stayed unmatched. CDR3 size: 18 residues. Germline V gene data show CDR1 as KGHSH and CDR2 as LQKENI. Here the CDR3 DNA reads TGTGCCAGCTCACCCTACACTCCGGGACAGGGGGCTTTCACTGAAGCTTTCTTT. Protein sequence: CASSPYTPGQGAFTEAFF.

The V call is TRBV19, the J call TRBJ1-4, with a possible D match to TRBD1 (6 bases). Trimming removed 4 bases from V and 0 bases from J, with 18 bases in between. The germline CDR1 and CDR2 sequences are LNHDA and SQIVND (reference sequence). The CDR3 is 18 residues long. The CDR3 sequence: CASSTGDSPTPTNEKLFF. CDR3 nucleotide sequence: TGTGCCAGTAGTACAGGGGATTCACCCACTCCAACTAATGAAAAACTGTTTTTT.

The V call is TRBV7-3, the J call TRBJ1-2; D not resolved. V was trimmed by 0 bases and J by 1 base, leaving 6 bases between them. CDR1 is SGHTA and CDR2 is FQGTGA in the germline V gene. This CDR3 region has 14 residues. DNA for the CDR3: TGTGCCAGCAGCTTAACTGCGGATAACTATGGCTACACCTTC. Translation gives CASSLTADNYGYTF.

The chain couples TRBV19 to TRBJ2-1; D not resolved. Germline V lookup: CDR1 LNHDA, CDR2 SQIVND (reference sequence). V lost 4 bases and J lost 5, with 9 bases in between. This CDR3 spans 13 amino acids. The CDR3 reads CASSSNPHNEQFF. CDR3 in DNA: TGTGCCAGTAGTAGTAATCCCCACAATGAGCAGTTCTTC.

The rearrangement uses TRBV5-1 and TRBJ1-1; maybe TRBD1 (5 bases). Germline V CDR1 and CDR2: SGHRS, YFSETQ. This CDR3 spans 18 amino acids. The V gene lost 2 bases and the J gene lost 4 bases, with 24 bases spanning the gap. The DNA of the CDR3 is TGCGCCAGCAGCTTTTCTCCCCCCGGATCGGCGGGGGTCACTGAAGCTTTCTTT. This translates into CASSFSPPGSAGVTEAFF.

The V call is TRBV19, the J call TRBJ1-5; D call uncertain. CDR1 is LNHDA and CDR2 is SQIVND in the germline V gene (reference sequence). There are 13 residues in the CDR3. V was trimmed by 4 bases and J by 2 bases, leaving 6 bases between them. In nucleotides, the CDR3 is TGTGCCAGTAGTACCCAGGGCAATCAGCCCCAGCATTTT. Protein: CASSTQGNQPQHF. The variable domain in full, completed from reference TRBV19 and TRBJ1-5, reads DGGITQSPKYLFRKEGQNVTLSCEQNLNHDAMYWYRQDPGQGLRLIYYSQIVNDFQKGDIAEGYSVSREKKESFPLTVTSAQKNPTAFYLCASSTQGNQPQHFGDGTRLSIL.

CDR3 DNA: TGTGCCAGTAGTATTCGGGGGACCCGACTCTACGAGCAGTACTTC. Protein: CASSIRGTRLYEQYF. This chain uses TRBV19 with TRBJ2-7, with D tentatively TRBD2 (6 bases). V shed 3 bases and J shed 3 bases, with 15 bases lying between them. The CDR3 consists of 15 residues. Germline assignment: CDR1 LNHDA and CDR2 SQIVND (reference sequence).

This rearrangement joins TRBV4-3 to TRBJ1-1; 9 nucleotides match TRBD1. The J segment lost 0 bases and the V segment lost 0 bases, leaving 14 bases of the junction unmatched. The CDR3 consists of 20 residues. Germline values: CDR1 LGHNA, CDR2 YSLEER. The CDR3 loop is CASSQDSPGQGTNLNTEAFF. The CDR3 DNA reads as TGCGCCAGCAGCCAAGATTCCCCCGGACAGGGGACGAATTTGAACACTGAAGCTTTCTTT.

This sequence joins TRBV6-1 and TRBJ1-2; TRBD1 aligns across 9 bases. Germline CDR1 MNHNS, CDR2 SASEGT. V shed 3 bases, J shed 6 bases, and the junction held 8 bases outside the gene matches. The CDR3 is made up of 15 amino acids. Written as DNA, the CDR3 is TGTGCCAGCAGTGACCTGGGGACAGGGTGGAATGGCTACACCTTC. Translated: CASSDLGTGWNGYTF.

This rearrangement joins TRBV6-2 or TRBV6-3 to TRBJ2-5; no clear D. V gave up 5 bases and J gave up 4 bases, with 14 bases separating them. In germline, CDR1 is MNHEY, CDR2 SVGEGT. This CDR3 is 14 amino acids long. The CDR3 DNA reads TGTGCCAGCAGTACCCGGGTAGCCCCAGAGACCCAGTACTTC. It yields the protein CASSTRVAPETQYF.

The rearrangement links TRBV24-1 to TRBJ2-7; D is perhaps TRBD2 (5 bases). The CDR3 consists of 14 residues. V was pared by 3 bases and J by 6 bases, with 14 bases between. CDR1 KGHDR and CDR2 SFDVKD come from the germline V gene. CDR3 protein: CATSDTTPGSEQYF. The CDR3 DNA follows: TGTGCCACCAGTGATACGACCCCGGGAAGCGAGCAGTACTTC.

The chain links TRBV15 to TRBJ1-6; 11 bases fit TRBD1. CDR3 length: 15 amino acids. Germline CDR1 LNHNV, CDR2 YYDKDF (reference sequence). J gave up 8 bases and V 3 bases, and 3 bases lay outside the gene matches. CDR3 sequence: CATSRGTGGDSPLHF. Here the CDR3 DNA reads TGTGCCACCAGCAGGGGGACAGGGGGAGATTCACCCCTCCACTTT.